The 6 T cell receptor beta chains below all came from one sample that was sequenced in a study of blood T cell repertoires in COVID-19. Generated by immunoSEQ multiplex PCR, the TCRdb table keeps only in-frame clones and is missing some. The sample carries a few hundred thousand clones, approximately 90% recorded once. Material: PBMCs or T cells enriched from blood (not recorded which). The receptor source for this set is a woman aged 18-35 years who had recovered from COVID-19.

The J gene is TRBJ1-6, the V gene TRBV3-1 (or the pseudogene TRBV3-2); 11 bases align to TRBD1. Germline V gene lookup returns CDR1 LGHDT and CDR2 YNNKEL (reference sequence). Trimming cost V 3 bases and J 13 bases; bases outside gene matches: 5. This CDR3 contains 14 residues. DNA for the CDR3: TGTGCCAGCAGCCAGGGACAGGGGGTTTTTCCCCTCCACTTT. Amino acids: CASSQGQGVFPLHF.

The gene calls are TRBV6-5 and TRBJ1-1, with TRBD1 as a possible D gene (5 bases). The CDR3 contains 14 residues. Trimming cost V 2 bases and J 0 bases, with 7 bases left between them. Germline CDR1 MNHEY, CDR2 SVGAGI. CDR3 protein: CASSYRQLNTEAFF. In DNA, the CDR3 is TGTGCCAGCAGTTACAGACAGCTGAACACTGAAGCTTTCTTT.

The chain employs TRBV6-4 and TRBJ1-6; the D gene is possibly TRBD1 (5 bases). The CDR3 is 14 amino acids. V was trimmed by 2 bases and J by 5 bases, leaving 7 bases between them. Germline V lookup: CDR1 MRHNA, CDR2 SNTAGT. Here the CDR3 reads CASSDRGNNSPLHF. The CDR3 nucleotides read TGTGCCAGCAGTGACAGGGGTAATAATTCACCCCTCCACTTT.

Only one count was recorded for this clone. The chain recombines TRBV5-4 with TRBJ2-5, with D hard to call. This CDR3 region has 13 residues. CDR1 is SGHNT and CDR2 is YYREEE in the germline V gene (reference sequence). V lost 0 bases and J 1 base, leaving 4 bases between the germline ends. The CDR3 loop reads CASSLASQETQYF. The CDR3 DNA follows: TGTGCCAGCAGCTTGGCCAGCCAAGAGACCCAGTACTTC.

The chain has TRBV19 and TRBJ1-5; D unclear. This CDR3 has 14 amino acids. V lost 8 bases and J lost 0, with 11 bases in between. Germline CDR1 LNHDA, CDR2 SQIVND (reference sequence). The CDR3: CASGVSYSNQPQHF. In nucleotides, the CDR3 is TGTGCCAGTGGAGTGTCATATAGCAATCAGCCCCAGCATTTT.

This clone was detected a few times. The chain combines TRBV5-1 with TRBJ1-6; D gene uncertain. V lost 3 bases and J 7 bases, leaving 8 bases between the germline ends. The CDR3 totals 13 residues. Germline CDR1 reads SGHRS; CDR2 reads YFSETQ. CDR3 bases: TGCGCCAGCAGCTCCTCGGAGAATTCACCCCTCCACTTT. It yields the protein CASSSSENSPLHF. The full variable domain, rest sourced from reference TRBV5-1 and TRBJ1-6, is KAGVTQTPRYLIKTRGQQVTLSCSPISGHRSVSWYQQTPGQGLQFLFEYFSETQRNKGNFPGRFSGRQFSNSRSEMNVSTLELGDSALYLCASSSSENSPLHFGNGTRLTVT.